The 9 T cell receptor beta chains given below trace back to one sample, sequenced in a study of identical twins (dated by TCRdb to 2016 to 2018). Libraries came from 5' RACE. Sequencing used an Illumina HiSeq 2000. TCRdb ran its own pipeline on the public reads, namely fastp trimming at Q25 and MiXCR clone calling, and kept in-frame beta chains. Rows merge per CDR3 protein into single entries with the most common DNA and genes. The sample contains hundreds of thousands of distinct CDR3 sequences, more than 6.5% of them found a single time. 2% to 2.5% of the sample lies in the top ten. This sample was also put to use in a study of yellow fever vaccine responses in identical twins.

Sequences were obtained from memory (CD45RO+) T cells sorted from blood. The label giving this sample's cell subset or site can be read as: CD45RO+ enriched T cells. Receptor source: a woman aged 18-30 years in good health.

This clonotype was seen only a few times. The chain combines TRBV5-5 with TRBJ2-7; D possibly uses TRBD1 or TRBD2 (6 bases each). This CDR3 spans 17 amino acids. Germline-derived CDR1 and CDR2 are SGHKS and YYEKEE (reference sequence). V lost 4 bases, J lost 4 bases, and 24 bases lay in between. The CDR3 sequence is CASSPQSGASEYYEQYF. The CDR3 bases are TGTGCCAGCAGCCCACAGTCGGGGGCGTCGGAATATTACGAGCAGTACTTC.

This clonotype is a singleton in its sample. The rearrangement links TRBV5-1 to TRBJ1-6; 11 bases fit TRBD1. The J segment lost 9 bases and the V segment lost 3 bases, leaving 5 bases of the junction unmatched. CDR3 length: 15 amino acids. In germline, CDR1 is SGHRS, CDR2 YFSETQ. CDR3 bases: TGCGCCAGCAGCTCGGGGACAGGGGGAAGTTCACCCCTCCACTTT. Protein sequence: CASSSGTGGSSPLHF. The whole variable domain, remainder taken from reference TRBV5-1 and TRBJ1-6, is KAGVTQTPRYLIKTRGQQVTLSCSPISGHRSVSWYQQTPGQGLQFLFEYFSETQRNKGNFPGRFSGRQFSNSRSEMNVSTLELGDSALYLCASSSGTGGSSPLHFGNGTRLTVT.

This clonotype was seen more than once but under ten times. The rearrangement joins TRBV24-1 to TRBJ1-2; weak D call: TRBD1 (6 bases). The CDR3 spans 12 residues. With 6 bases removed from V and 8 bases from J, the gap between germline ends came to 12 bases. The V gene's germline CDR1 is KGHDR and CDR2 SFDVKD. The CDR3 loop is CATSPSGTGYTF. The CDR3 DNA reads TGTGCCACCAGTCCCTCCGGGACAGGCTACACCTTC.

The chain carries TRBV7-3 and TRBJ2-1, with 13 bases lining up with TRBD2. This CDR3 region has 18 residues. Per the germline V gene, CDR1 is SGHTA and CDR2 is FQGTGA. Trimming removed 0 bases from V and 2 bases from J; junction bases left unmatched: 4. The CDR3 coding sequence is TGTGCCAGCAGCTTAACAGGGGGGACTAGCGGGACCTACAATGAGCAGTTCTTC. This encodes CASSLTGGTSGTYNEQFF.

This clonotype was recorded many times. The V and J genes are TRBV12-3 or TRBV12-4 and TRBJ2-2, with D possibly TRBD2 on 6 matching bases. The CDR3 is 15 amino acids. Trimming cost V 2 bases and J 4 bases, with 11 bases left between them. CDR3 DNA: TGTGCCAGCAGTTTATTCGGGAGAGGCACCGGGGAGCTGTTTTTT. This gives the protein CASSLFGRGTGELFF.

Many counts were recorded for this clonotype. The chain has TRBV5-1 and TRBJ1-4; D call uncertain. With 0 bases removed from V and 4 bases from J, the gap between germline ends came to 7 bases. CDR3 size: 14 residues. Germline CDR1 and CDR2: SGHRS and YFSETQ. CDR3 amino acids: CASSLDRNNEKLFF. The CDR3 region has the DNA TGCGCCAGCAGCTTGGACAGAAATAATGAAAAACTGTTTTTT.

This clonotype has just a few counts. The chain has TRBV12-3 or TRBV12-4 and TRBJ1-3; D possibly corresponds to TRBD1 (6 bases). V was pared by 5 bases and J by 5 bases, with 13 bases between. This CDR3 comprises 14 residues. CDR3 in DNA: TGTGCCAGCAGTCCTACAGGGACCAGAAACACCATATATTTT. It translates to CASSPTGTRNTIYF.

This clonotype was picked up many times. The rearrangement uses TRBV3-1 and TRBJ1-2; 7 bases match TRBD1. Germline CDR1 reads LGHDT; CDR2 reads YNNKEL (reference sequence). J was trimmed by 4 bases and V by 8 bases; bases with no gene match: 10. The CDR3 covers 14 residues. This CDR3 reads CASARDSTSYGYTF. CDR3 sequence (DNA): TGTGCCAGCGCCCGGGACAGTACTTCCTATGGCTACACCTTC.

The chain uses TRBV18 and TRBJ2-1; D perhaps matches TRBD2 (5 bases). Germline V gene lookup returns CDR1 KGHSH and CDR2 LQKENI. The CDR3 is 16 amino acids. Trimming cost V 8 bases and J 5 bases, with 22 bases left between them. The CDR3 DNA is TGTGCCAGCGACAAGACCCGAACGGGGATGAACAATGAGCAGTTCTTC. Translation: CASDKTRTGMNNEQFF.